The text below deals with one TCR beta chain. The table came from immunoSEQ multiplex PCR; TCRdb's copy has only in-frame clones and leaves some out. The sample includes around 130,000 clones, just under 90% of them seen just once. The record originates from a study of control samples from healthy donors and cancer patients. Material: PBMCs. The TCR sequence derives from a man over 45 with head and neck cancer.

The CDR3 region has the DNA TGTGCCTGGAAAAACCAGTACACCGGGGAGCTGTTTTTT. Translating it yields CAWKNQYTGELFF. The chain is built from TRBV30 and TRBJ2-2; D is unclear. The CDR3 is 13 residues long. The V and J ends lost 4 bases and 3 bases respectively, with 9 bases between them. Germline V gene sequence: CDR1 GTSNPN, CDR2 SVGIG (reference sequence).